The source of this T cell receptor beta chain is a study of patients and donors after allogeneic stem cell transplantation. TCRdb recomputed calls from the RT-PCR reads with MiXCR, one row per CDR3 protein. The sample lists about 960,000 distinct CDR3 sequences, more than 15% occurring once. This clonotype originated in a human donor who was either an allogeneic HSCT recipient or a stem cell or donor lymphocyte infusion donor (not recorded which). It is not recorded whose cells these are; they may come from a transplant donor. Sequenced material: blood, either unsorted or a sorted T cell fraction (not recorded which).

CDR3 residues: CSASTGHDLQPQHF. The CDR3 nucleotides are TGCAGTGCTAGTACTGGGCACGATCTTCAGCCCCAGCATTTT. The chain is built from TRBV20-1 and TRBJ1-5; D unclear. This CDR3 contains 14 residues. Trimming pared 3 bases from V and 6 bases from J, leaving 15 bases between. The germline gives CDR1 DFQATT, CDR2 SNEGSKA (reference sequence).